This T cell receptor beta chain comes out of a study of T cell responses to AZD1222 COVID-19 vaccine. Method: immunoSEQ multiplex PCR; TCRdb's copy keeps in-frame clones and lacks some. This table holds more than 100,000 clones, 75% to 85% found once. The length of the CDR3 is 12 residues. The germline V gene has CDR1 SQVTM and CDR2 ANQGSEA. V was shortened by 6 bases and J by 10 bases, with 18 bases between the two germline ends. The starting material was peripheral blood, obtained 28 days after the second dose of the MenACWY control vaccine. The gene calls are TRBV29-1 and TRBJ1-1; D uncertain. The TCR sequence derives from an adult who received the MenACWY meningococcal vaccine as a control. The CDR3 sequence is CSVDDGWVGAFF. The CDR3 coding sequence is TGCAGCGTAGACGACGGTTGGGTGGGAGCTTTCTTT.